Listed here is a single T cell receptor (beta chain). The antigen is undetermined. The assay, immunoSEQ v3.0, was run at survey level. Assay: immunoSEQ multiplex PCR; the TCRdb copy retains only in-frame clones and omits some. This sample carries 8,500 to 10,000 clones, around 77% of them seen once, and the ten largest clones take over 11%. The sample belongs to a study of long-term antiretroviral therapy in people with HIV. Study as a whole: When the earliest samples were collected, ART was typically delayed until CD4 counts fell.

People in the study who had HIV all got their treatment in the United States. Findings of the study overall: Dominating the repertoire at all time points were the clones that expanded before ART.

The CDR3 totals 14 residues. Germline V gene data show CDR1 as KGHSH and CDR2 as LQKENI. V dropped 2 bases and J dropped 5 bases, with 9 bases sitting between them. The sample was unsorted PBMCs, taken 0.4 years before starting antiretroviral therapy. The TCR originated in a man in his thirties or forties with HIV. The chain couples TRBV18 to TRBJ1-4; D is perhaps TRBD1 (5 bases). The chain's CDR3 is CASSPTGRNEKLFF. The CDR3 coding sequence is TGTGCCAGCTCACCAACAGGCCGGAATGAAAAACTGTTTTTT.